The rows below give T cell receptor beta chains drawn from one sample of a study of T cell changes during pregnancy in multiple sclerosis. The protocol was immunoSEQ multiplex PCR, while the TCRdb copy is restricted to in-frame clones and leaves out a portion. The sample consists of tens of thousands of clones, over 90% of them appearing once. Sequencing was performed on CD4+ T cells from peripheral blood mononuclear cells, taken in the third trimester of pregnancy. Source of these receptors: a female donor with multiple sclerosis, enrolled in a pregnancy study. Both conserved end residues are trimmed from each CDR3.

TRBJ1-3 TRBV6-6 ASSMPGPTRTIY
TRBJ2-7 TRBV7-8 ASSPRVRDRVHEQY
TRBJ1-5 TRBV6-6 ASSRGGNEPQH
TRBJ2-5 TRBV7-2 ASSLAPPGQGQMETQY
TRBJ1-3 TRBV5-4 ATEAGNTIY
TRBJ1-1 TRBV28 ASSLRGMNTEAF
TRBJ2-1 TRBV5-1 ASSSTRTSGGADEQF
TRBJ1-6 TRBV7-2 ASSLVGQGTNSPLH
TRBJ1-2 TRBV6-1 ASTTTQGNYGYT
TRBJ1-5 TRBV6-5 ASSNERGDQPQH
TRBJ1-6 TRBV6-6 ASSPGGSPLH
TRBJ2-7 TRBV2 ASSERGQGVYEQY
TRBJ2-1 TRBV5-1 ASRRAGASYNEQF
TRBJ1-1 TRBV18 ASSPGRDRNTEAF
TRBJ1-2 TRBV4-2 ASSPGQGDGYT
TRBJ2-7 TRBV6-1 ASTVGLAALLH
TRBJ1-4 TRBV5-1 ASSPGGDQGEKLF
TRBJ2-3 TRBV2 ASSEPADTQY
TRBJ1-3 TRBV9 ASSVEAGNGNTIY
TRBJ2-3 TRBV9 ASSGSGGSTDTQY
TRBJ2-7 TRBV5-1 ASSLVAGLEQY
TRBJ1-2 TRBV9 ASSVSRNYGYT
TRBJ1-6 TRBV11-2 ASRLTGVGLGWPPLH
TRBJ2-2 TRBV2 ASSPTWGAGELF
TRBJ1-4 TRBV15 ATSINSPRVGLTNEKLF
TRBJ1-1 TRBV7-9 ASSPGTGGMNTEAF
TRBJ2-5 TRBV11-1 ASSLGAIPQETQY
TRBJ2-7 TRBV5-1 ASSLTLRGEQY
TRBJ2-7 TRBV5-4 ASSDPGVHEQY
TRBJ2-1 TRBV27 ASSIAGASYNEQF
TRBJ2-3 TRBV5-1 ASRGGADTQY
TRBJ1-6 TRBV29-1 SVRDIANSPLH
TRBJ2-7 TRBV10-2 ASSESGAQY
TRBJ2-2 TRBV30 AWRPGTFHTGELF